Listed below are T cell receptor beta chains from one sample, sequenced in a study of blood T cell repertoires in COVID-19. Clones were sequenced by immunoSEQ multiplex PCR, and TCRdb holds only the in-frame ones, with some missing. The table includes 200,000 to 300,000 clones, under 90% detected once. Sequenced input: peripheral blood. These TCRs come from a human donor in a cohort sampled during active COVID-19. Each CDR3 is given with its conserved first and last residue. Fields, in order: clone size, D gene, J gene, V gene, CDR3 protein, CDR3 DNA. D genes are given only for firm matches. Not every row has a clone size; where given, it reads once, few, many or a size class.

>NA|NA|TRBJ1-4|TRBV15
CATSRASGSEKLFF
TGTGCCACCAGCAGGGCCAGTGGGAGTGAAAAACTGTTTTTT
>NA|NA|TRBJ2-2|TRBV15
CATSRDRANTGELFF
TGTGCCACCAGCAGAGACCGCGCGAACACCGGGGAGCTGTTTTTT
>NA|NA|TRBJ2-7|TRBV29-1
CSVMLARDLTYEQYF
TGCAGCGTTATGCTGGCCCGGGACTTAACCTACGAGCAGTACTTC
>few|TRBD2|TRBJ2-7|TRBV4-2
CASSQDEWTSGPYEQYF
TGTGCCAGCAGCCAAGATGAGTGGACTAGCGGGCCCTACGAGCAGTACTTC
>NA|NA|TRBJ1-3|TRBV10-3
CAISEWRNTIYF
TGTGCCATCAGTGAGTGGCGGAACACCATATATTTT
>once|TRBD1|TRBJ1-1|TRBV27
CASSPRTGFEAFF
TGTGCCAGCAGTCCCCGGACAGGGTTTGAAGCTTTCTTT
>NA|TRBD1|TRBJ2-6|TRBV18
CASSPTGGRSGANVLTF
TGTGCCAGCTCACCAACAGGGGGACGCTCTGGGGCCAACGTCCTGACTTTC
>NA|NA|TRBJ2-5|TRBV5-4
CASSGEGQTDPQETQYF
TGTGCCAGCAGCGGTGAAGGACAGACTGACCCCCAAGAGACCCAGTACTTC
>NA|TRBD1|TRBJ1-3|TRBV6-5
CASSLQGARNTIYF
TGTGCCAGCAGCTTACAGGGGGCGCGAAACACCATATATTTT
>NA|NA|TRBJ2-3|TRBV7-9
CASTPFPGDQDTQYF
TGTGCCAGCACCCCATTTCCGGGGGATCAAGATACGCAGTATTTT
>NA|NA|TRBJ2-5|TRBV11-2
CASSLGLATGETQYF
TGTGCCAGCAGCTTAGGACTAGCGACAGGGGAGACCCAGTACTTC
>NA|TRBD1|TRBJ2-1|TRBV5-4
CASSQGQGARDEQFF
TGTGCCAGCAGCCAAGGACAGGGGGCTAGGGATGAGCAGTTCTTC
>NA|NA|TRBJ1-1|TRBV5-6
CASSFGPGGTEAFF
TGTGCCAGCAGCTTTGGGCCGGGGGGCACTGAAGCTTTCTTT
>NA|NA|TRBJ2-6|TRBV7-2
CASSRDSSGANVLTF
TGTGCCAGCAGCCGCGACAGCTCTGGGGCCAACGTCCTGACTTTC
>NA|NA|TRBJ2-2|TRBV19
CASSPDRANTGELFF
TGTGCCAGTAGTCCCGACAGAGCGAACACCGGGGAGCTGTTTTTT
>NA|NA|TRBJ2-7|TRBV2
CASSGAGWGYEQYF
TGTGCCAGCAGTGGGGCAGGGTGGGGCTACGAGCAGTACTTC
>NA|NA|TRBJ2-1|TRBV5-4
CASSSDSEQFF
TGTGCCAGCAGCTCGGACAGCGAGCAGTTCTTC
>few|NA|TRBJ2-6|TRBV9
CASSALGHGANVLTF
TGTGCCAGCAGCGCCTTGGGGCACGGGGCCAACGTCCTGACTTTC
>few|NA|TRBJ1-3|TRBV19
CASSIMASGNTIYF
TGTGCCAGTAGTATAATGGCGTCCGGGAACACCATATATTTT
>NA|NA|TRBJ1-2|TRBV11-2
CASSPQAGYGYTF
TGTGCCAGCAGCCCCCAAGCAGGGTATGGCTACACCTTC
>NA|NA|TRBJ2-3|TRBV1
CTSSHSAGGFTDTQYF
TGCACCAGCAGCCACTCAGCGGGGGGGTTCACAGATACGCAGTATTTT
>NA|NA|TRBJ1-1|TRBV7-9
CASSPIVAARNTEAFF
TGTGCCAGCAGCCCAATCGTGGCAGCGAGGAACACTGAAGCTTTCTTT
>NA|TRBD1|TRBJ1-1|TRBV14
CASSQDGKTGATFTEAFF
TGTGCCAGCAGCCAAGATGGGAAGACAGGGGCGACGTTCACTGAAGCTTTCTTT
>NA|NA|TRBJ1-5|TRBV6-1
CASSELRRQPQHF
TGTGCCAGCAGTGAACTACGGAGGCAGCCCCAGCATTTT
>few|TRBD1|TRBJ1-4|TRBV11-2
CASSPRIGRTGDEKLFF
TGTGCCAGCAGCCCACGAATCGGCAGGACAGGGGACGAAAAACTGTTTTTT
>NA|TRBD2|TRBJ2-5|TRBV5-1
CASSLMTSGTRETQYF
TGCGCCAGCAGCTTGATGACTAGCGGGACCCGGGAGACCCAGTACTTC
>NA|TRBD1|TRBJ2-5|TRBV2
CASIRSGTAKIETQYF
TGTGCCAGCATCCGCTCCGGGACAGCGAAGATAGAGACCCAGTACTTC
>NA|NA|TRBJ1-4|TRBV2
CASSEPWEHEKLFF
TGTGCCAGCAGTGAACCCTGGGAGCATGAAAAACTGTTTTTT
>NA|TRBD2|TRBJ2-1|TRBV6-5
CASSTTSGGADEQFF
TGTGCCAGCAGCACCACTAGCGGGGGGGCGGATGAGCAGTTCTTC
>NA|NA|TRBJ2-3|TRBV21-1
CASSRGKTSGRARDTQYF
TGTGCCAGCAGCAGAGGGAAGACTAGCGGGAGGGCCAGAGATACGCAGTATTTT
>many|NA|TRBJ2-7|TRBV6-6
CASSYVRERYEQYF
TGTGCCAGCAGTTATGTACGGGAGCGCTACGAGCAGTACTTC
>NA|TRBD1|TRBJ2-7|TRBV19
CASSPGTGPFGEQYF
TGTGCCAGTAGCCCCGGGACAGGGCCATTCGGCGAGCAGTACTTC
>NA|NA|TRBJ2-6|TRBV11-2
CASSADSSGANVLTF
TGTGCCAGCAGCGCTGACAGCTCTGGGGCCAACGTCCTGACTTTC
>NA|TRBD2|TRBJ2-7|TRBV27
CASSPNSVAGGFYEQYF
TGTGCCAGCAGTCCAAATTCGGTAGCGGGAGGGTTCTACGAGCAGTACTTC
>NA|TRBD2|TRBJ2-1|TRBV7-9
CASSALAGGIEQFF
TGTGCCAGCAGCGCTCTAGCGGGGGGTATTGAGCAGTTCTTC
>NA|NA|TRBJ1-2|TRBV4-2
CASSRDGGSNYGYTF
TGTGCCAGCAGCCGTGACGGGGGATCTAACTATGGCTACACCTTC
>NA|TRBD2|TRBJ2-7|TRBV5-4
CASSPVAGGPSAEQYF
TGTGCCAGCAGCCCTGTAGCGGGAGGGCCCTCGGCAGAGCAGTACTTC
>NA|NA|TRBJ2-1|TRBV27
CASRDVNPEITRGGGSYNEQFF
TGTGCCAGCAGAGATGTGAACCCAGAAATTACCCGGGGAGGGGGCTCCTACAATGAGCAGTTCTTC
>NA|NA|TRBJ2-7|TRBV5-4
CASSLEQGYASYEQYF
TGTGCCAGCAGCTTGGAACAGGGATATGCCTCCTACGAGCAGTACTTC
>NA|NA|TRBJ1-1|TRBV4-2
CASSQDPRGTEAFF
TGTGCCAGCAGCCAAGATCCCCGGGGGACTGAAGCTTTCTTT
>NA|TRBD1|TRBJ2-2|TRBV5-1
CASSSARQGRITGELFF
TGCGCCAGCAGCTCCGCTCGACAGGGGAGGATCACCGGGGAGCTGTTTTTT
>NA|TRBD2|TRBJ2-7|TRBV5-1
CASSWTRLAGAYEQYF
TGCGCCAGCAGCTGGACCCGACTAGCGGGTGCGTACGAGCAGTACTTC
>few|NA|TRBJ2-3|TRBV19
CASSIRGRLDLTDTQYF
TGTGCCAGTAGTATCCGGGGGAGGCTGGACCTCACAGATACGCAGTATTTT
>NA|NA|TRBJ1-4|TRBV28
CASSPAGDTGEKLFF
TGTGCCAGCAGTCCTGCAGGGGATACGGGGGAAAAACTGTTTTTT
>NA|TRBD2|TRBJ2-7|TRBV7-6
CASSPLAGLLHEQYF
TGTGCCAGCAGCCCTTTAGCGGGACTCTTGCACGAGCAGTACTTC
>NA|NA|TRBJ1-2|TRBV14
CASSQMSYGYTF
TGTGCCAGCAGCCAAATGAGCTATGGCTACACCTTC
>NA|TRBD1|TRBJ1-3|TRBV28
CASRDRVIGNTIYF
TGTGCCAGCAGGGACAGGGTAATTGGAAACACCATATATTTT
>NA|TRBD1|TRBJ1-2|TRBV16
CASSPIGTGFYGYTF
TGTGCCAGCAGCCCGATAGGGACAGGCTTCTATGGCTACACCTTC
>NA|NA|TRBJ2-6|TRBV5-1
CASSLAGRSGANVLTF
TGCGCCAGCAGCTTGGCCGGTCGCTCTGGGGCCAACGTCCTGACTTTC
>NA|NA|TRBJ2-7|TRBV21-1
CASSPGTGQYEQYF
TGTGCCAGCAGTCCCGGGACAGGGCAGTACGAGCAGTACTTC
>NA|TRBD1|TRBJ1-5|TRBV28
CASSHDLGQNSNQPQHF
TGTGCCAGCAGTCATGACCTGGGACAGAATAGCAATCAGCCCCAGCATTTT
>NA|TRBD2|TRBJ2-1|TRBV10-3
CAISVMIAGGDEQFF
TGTGCCATCAGTGTGATGATAGCGGGGGGGGATGAGCAGTTCTTC
>NA|NA|TRBJ2-5|TRBV7-8
CASSSVQGRGETQYF
TGTGCCAGCAGCTCAGTTCAGGGGCGTGGGGAGACCCAGTACTTC
>NA|TRBD1|TRBJ2-7|TRBV28
CASSFSSAGGVEQYF
TGTGCCAGCAGTTTCTCATCGGCAGGGGGCGTGGAGCAGTACTTC
>once|TRBD1|TRBJ1-1|TRBV7-8
CASSRNKGQGKAFF
TGTGCCAGCAGCCGAAATAAAGGACAGGGAAAAGCTTTCTTT